These 10 T cell receptor beta chains share one sample of origin, sequenced in a study of T cell responses to AZD1222 COVID-19 vaccine. Method: immunoSEQ multiplex PCR; TCRdb's copy keeps in-frame clones and lacks some. The sample has some 120,000 clones, around nine tenths seen once; the top ten hold around 10%. Material: peripheral blood, obtained on day 0 of MenACWY control vaccination. The receptors stem from an adult in good health.

CDR3 residues: CASSRSGGEKLFF. The CDR3 DNA follows: TGTGCCAGCAGTCGCTCGGGGGGTGAAAAACTGTTTTTT. This chain joins TRBV12-3 or TRBV12-4 and TRBJ1-4; maybe TRBD1 (5 bases). V was cut by 5 bases and J by 7 bases, with 11 bases left in between. The CDR3 loop spans 13 amino acids.

The rearrangement joins TRBV29-1 to TRBJ2-1, with 10 positions matching TRBD1. Germline-derived CDR1 and CDR2 are SQVTM and ANQGSEA. Trimming cost V 6 bases and J 0 bases; bases outside gene matches: 11. The CDR3 runs 17 residues. CDR3: CSVPGQGNPSSYNEQFF. CDR3 nucleotides: TGCAGCGTACCGGGACAGGGGAACCCCAGCTCCTACAATGAGCAGTTCTTC.

This chain links TRBV6-5 with TRBJ1-5; no clear D gene. This CDR3 comprises 13 residues. Trimming removed 8 bases from V and 4 bases from J, with 12 bases in between. The germline V gene has CDR1 MNHEY and CDR2 SVGAGI. The CDR3 region is CASAVLGNQPQHF. The CDR3 DNA follows: TGTGCCAGCGCAGTATTGGGAAATCAGCCCCAGCATTTT.

This sequence joins TRBV6-1 and TRBJ1-4, with D hard to call. The CDR3 is 15 amino acids. The V gene lost 2 bases and the J gene lost 0 bases, with 7 bases spanning the gap. Germline CDR1 reads MNHNS; CDR2 reads SASEGT. CDR3 DNA sequence: TGTGCCAGCAGTGAAAACCTTGCAACTAATGAAAAACTGTTTTTT. Translating gives CASSENLATNEKLFF.

The chain carries TRBV5-1 and TRBJ1-1; TRBD1 aligns across 7 bases. Germline loops: CDR1 SGHRS, CDR2 YFSETQ. The CDR3 spans 15 residues. V gave up 1 base and J gave up 3 bases; unmatched junction bases: 6. The CDR3 bases are TGCGCCAGCAGCTTGCCTGACAGGGTGTACACTGAAGCTTTCTTT. It is translated as CASSLPDRVYTEAFF.

This clone was seen more than once but under ten times. The CDR3: CASSTYPNYEQYF. The CDR3 DNA is TGTGCCAGTAGTACCTATCCTAACTACGAGCAGTACTTC. The gene calls are TRBV19 and TRBJ2-7; no definite D call. The CDR3 is 13 amino acids. In germline, CDR1 is LNHDA, CDR2 SQIVND (reference sequence). The V and J ends lost 4 bases and 3 bases respectively, with 10 bases between them.

As DNA, the CDR3 is TGCAGTGCTAGTGATCAGCGGGAGGGCCGTTCGACTCTGTACTTC. It translates to CSASDQREGRSTLYF. The V and J genes are TRBV20-1 and TRBJ2-5, with 10 bases aligning to TRBD2. The CDR3 covers 15 residues. V shed 3 bases and J 13 bases; nucleotides not matched to a gene: 17. The germline gives CDR1 DFQATT, CDR2 SNEGSKA (reference sequence).

The chain has TRBV5-4 and TRBJ1-2; D perhaps matches TRBD1 (6 bases). CDR3 length: 15 amino acids. The V gene lost 4 bases and the J gene lost 0 bases, with 13 bases spanning the gap. Looked up from germline, CDR1 is SGHNT and CDR2 is YYREEE (reference sequence). The CDR3 loop is CASSAGGSPNYGYTF. The CDR3 region has the DNA TGTGCCAGCAGCGCCGGGGGCAGCCCTAACTATGGCTACACCTTC.

J is TRBJ2-7 and V is TRBV5-4, with D possibly TRBD2 on 6 matching bases. Germline CDR1 and CDR2: SGHNT and YYREEE (reference sequence). Trimming removed 4 bases at V and 0 bases at J, with 11 bases between. This CDR3 spans 14 amino acids. This CDR3 is CASSPGGSSYEQYF. DNA of the CDR3: TGTGCCAGCAGCCCTGGGGGGAGCTCCTACGAGCAGTACTTC.

The gene calls are TRBV4-1 and TRBJ1-5; tentative D call: TRBD1 (6 bases). Trimming stripped 0 bases from V and 6 bases from J, with 12 bases between. This CDR3 is 15 amino acids long. Germline V lookup: CDR1 MGHRA, CDR2 YSYEKL. CDR3: CASSQDPGAGQPQHF. DNA of the CDR3: TGCGCCAGCAGCCAAGATCCGGGGGCAGGTCAGCCCCAGCATTTT.